The sequence of this T cell receptor (beta chain) was determined in a study of metastatic and nonmetastatic thyroid tumors (dated by TCRdb to between 2020 and 2021). With respect to the entire study: Repertoires from peripheral blood and from tumor or nodule tissue samples of malignant and benign thyroid patients were compared.

Inclusive of the bounding cysteine and phenylalanine, the CDR3 is 13 residues long. The kept DNA is CDR3 alone, 39 bases in frame from the first base. Taken from the germline V gene, the CDR1 and CDR2 loops are MDHEN and SYDVKM. The junction shows trimming of 6 bases on V and 0 bases on J, plus 3 bases between the germline ends. No patient had received any treatment before thyroid surgery. Using T-cell receptor beta sequencing, the study looked back at clinical samples from patients collected from about 2011 to 2018. The library was built by means of PCR. Sequencing instrument: Illumina HiSeq 4000. High-throughput sequencing was used to profile the CDR3 region of the TCR beta-chain in every patient. As for how the authors treated the data: CDR3 differences across clinicopathological groups were used to build a classifier for discriminating distant-metastatic papillary thyroid cancer patients. The Shannon index was used to measure repertoire diversity, and the Morisita-Horn index was used to measure how similar tumor and blood repertoires were. Through fastp at Q25 and MiXCR, TCRdb rebuilt clones from the public reads, retaining in-frame beta chains. Clone size and V and J calls follow TCRdb, not the original study. This sample holds some 19,000 clones; approximately 24% were observed only once. The ten largest clones capture about 3.3% of the sample.

Beyond this particular receptor, the publication reports: TCR beta diversity was reported as significantly higher in malignant tumors than in benign nodules, in both blood and tumor samples.

Only a few counts were recorded for this clone. Its recognized antigen is unknown. Base qualities are not provided; no much larger clone lies one nucleotide away. Recombination joined TRBV28 with TRBJ2-6, with the D gene call left open. The sequence came from a male donor with papillary thyroid cancer or a benign thyroid nodule (not recorded which). Some clones in this sample may be carry-over from other donors' samples. Sequencing was done on a sample of blood. The DNA sequence is TGTGCCAGCAGCCCCTCTGGGGCCAACGTCCTGACTTTC. Translation gives CASSPSGANVLTF. With the rest looked up from the reference TRBV28 and TRBJ2-6 genes rather than sequenced, the full variable domain is DVKVTQSSRYLVKRTGEKVFLECVQDMDHENMFWYRQDPGLGLRLIYFSYDVKMKEKGDIPEGYSVSREKKERFSLILESASTNQTSMYLCASSPSGANVLTFGAGSRLTVL.